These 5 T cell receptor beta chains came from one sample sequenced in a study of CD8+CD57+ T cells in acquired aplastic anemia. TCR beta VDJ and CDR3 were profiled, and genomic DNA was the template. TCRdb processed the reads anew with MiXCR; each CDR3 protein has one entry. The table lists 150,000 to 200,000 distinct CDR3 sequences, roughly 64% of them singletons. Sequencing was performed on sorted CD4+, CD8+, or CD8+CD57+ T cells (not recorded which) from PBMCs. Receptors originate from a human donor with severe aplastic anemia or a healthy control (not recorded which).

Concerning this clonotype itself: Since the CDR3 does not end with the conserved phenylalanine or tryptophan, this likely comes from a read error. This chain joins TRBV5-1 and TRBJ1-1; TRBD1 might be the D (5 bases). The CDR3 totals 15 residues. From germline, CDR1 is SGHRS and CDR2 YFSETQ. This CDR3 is CASSFNQGRFTEAFL. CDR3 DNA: TGCGCCAGCAGCTTCAACCAGGGACGATTCACTGAGGCTTTCCTT.

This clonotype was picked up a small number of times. The CDR3 DNA is TGCAGCTACTACCGGGACACCTACAATGAGCAGTTCTTC. Translation: CSYYRDTYNEQFF. The rearrangement joins TRBV20-1 to TRBJ2-1; D perhaps matches TRBD1 (6 bases). There are 13 residues in the CDR3. CDR1 and CDR2 from the germline V gene are DFQATT and SNEGSKA (reference sequence).

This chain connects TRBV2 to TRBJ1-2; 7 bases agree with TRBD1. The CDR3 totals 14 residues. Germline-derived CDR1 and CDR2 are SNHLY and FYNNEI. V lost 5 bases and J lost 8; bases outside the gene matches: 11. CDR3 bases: TGTGCCAGCAGTCTCGGGACAGCCCCACGGGGCTACACCTTC. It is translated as CASSLGTAPRGYTF.

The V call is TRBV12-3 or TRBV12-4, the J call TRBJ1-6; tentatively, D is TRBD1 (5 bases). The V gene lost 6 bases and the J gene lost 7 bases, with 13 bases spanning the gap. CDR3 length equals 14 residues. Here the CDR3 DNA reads TGTGCCAGCAGCCCCGGAGGGGTAAATTCACCCCTCCACTTT. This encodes CASSPGGVNSPLHF.

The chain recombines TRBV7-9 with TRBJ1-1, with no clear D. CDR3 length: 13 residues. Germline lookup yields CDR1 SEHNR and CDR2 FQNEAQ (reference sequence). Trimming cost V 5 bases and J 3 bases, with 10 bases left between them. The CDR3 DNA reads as TGTGCCAGCAGCCCACCCCCCTACACTGAAGCTTTCTTT. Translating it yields CASSPPPYTEAFF.